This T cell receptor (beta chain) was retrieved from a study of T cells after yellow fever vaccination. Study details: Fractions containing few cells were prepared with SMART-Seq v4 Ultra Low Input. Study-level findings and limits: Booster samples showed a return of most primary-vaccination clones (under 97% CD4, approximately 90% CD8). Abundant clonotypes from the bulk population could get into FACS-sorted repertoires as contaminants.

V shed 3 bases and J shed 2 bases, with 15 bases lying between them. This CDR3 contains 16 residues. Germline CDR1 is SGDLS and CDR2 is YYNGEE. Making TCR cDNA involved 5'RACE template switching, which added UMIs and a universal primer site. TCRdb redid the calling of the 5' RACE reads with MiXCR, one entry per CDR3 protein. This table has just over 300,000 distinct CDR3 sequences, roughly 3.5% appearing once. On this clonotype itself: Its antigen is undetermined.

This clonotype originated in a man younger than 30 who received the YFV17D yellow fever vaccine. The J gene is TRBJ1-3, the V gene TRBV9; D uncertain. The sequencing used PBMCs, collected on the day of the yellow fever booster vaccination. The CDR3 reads CASSGLVPLAGNTIYF. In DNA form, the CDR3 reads TGTGCCAGCAGCGGACTGGTTCCGTTGGCTGGAAACACCATATATTTT.